These T cell receptor beta chains were read from a single sample in a study of T cells in Graves' hyperthyroidism and ophthalmopathy. TCRdb used MiXCR to reprocess the multiplex PCR reads, holding one entry per CDR3 protein. The repertoire includes 400,000 to 500,000 distinct CDR3 sequences, roughly 14% of them detected once, and roughly an eighth sits in the top ten. The sequencing input was blood. These receptors originate from a man younger than 30 with Graves' ophthalmopathy. Each CDR3 is given with its conserved first and last residue. Fields, in order: D gene, J gene, clone size, V gene, CDR3 DNA, CDR3 protein. The D gene is left open where the match is weak. Some rows mark clone size as missing; the rest say once, few, many or name a class of expanded clone.

>NA|TRBJ1-4|NA|TRBV10-2
TGCGCCAGCAGTGAGCTTGCTGACAGACGAACAACTAATGAAAAACTGTTTTTT
CASSELADRRTTNEKLFF
>NA|TRBJ2-7|NA|TRBV5-1
TGCGCCAGCAGCTTGGGACGGGTCTTCGTTCCCTACGAGCAGTACTTC
CASSLGRVFVPYEQYF
>NA|TRBJ2-6|many|TRBV3-1
TGTGCCAGCAGCCAAACCGGGACGCCCCCTGGGGCCAACGTCCTGACTTTC
CASSQTGTPPGANVLTF
>TRBD2|TRBJ2-1|NA|TRBV4-1
TGCGCCAGCAGCCGCGGGGGGGATTTATATTACAATGAGCAGTTCTTC
CASSRGGDLYYNEQFF
>TRBD1|TRBJ1-1|many|TRBV7-9
TGTGCCAGCACCCCCCCCGGGACAGGGGAGACTGAAGCTTTCTTT
CASTPPGTGETEAFF
>NA|TRBJ1-6|few|TRBV14
TGTGCCAGCAGCCAAGTTACAGGGAATTCACCCCTCCACTTT
CASSQVTGNSPLHF
>TRBD1|TRBJ1-4|few|TRBV5-4
TGTGCCAGCAGCGAGGACAGGGGCTCCCGAAAACTGTTTTTT
CASSEDRGSRKLFF
>NA|TRBJ1-5|NA|TRBV20-1
TGCAGTGCTAGAAGGGTGGGGAGGAATCAGCCCCAGCATTTT
CSARRVGRNQPQHF
>NA|TRBJ2-7|few|TRBV29-1
TGCAGCGTAAACTTATTACTTGGGGAGCAGTACTTC
CSVNLLLGEQYF
>NA|TRBJ2-5|NA|TRBV7-3
TGCGCCAGCAGCTTGCAACACCCGACCCAAGAGACCCAGTACTTC
CASSLQHPTQETQYF
>NA|TRBJ2-7|many|TRBV28
TGTGCCAGCGCCCAAGGGGGTCTCTACGAGCAGTACTTC
CASAQGGLYEQYF
>TRBD1|TRBJ1-2|NA|TRBV29-1
TGCAGCGTTGGCGCCCCCCGGACAGGAGTTTCCTATGGCTACACCTTC
CSVGAPRTGVSYGYTF
>NA|TRBJ1-1|many|TRBV15
TGTGCCACCAGCAGAGATCGGGGTTGGGGTCACACTGAAGCTTTCTTT
CATSRDRGWGHTEAFF
>NA|TRBJ1-5|few|TRBV4-2
TGTGCCAGCAGCCAAGTGGCGTATATGGGAGATCAGCCCCAGCATTTT
CASSQVAYMGDQPQHF
>NA|TRBJ2-3|NA|TRBV19
TGTGCCAGTAGTTTCAGGCGGGAATTGGCAGATACGCAGTATTTT
CASSFRRELADTQYF
>TRBD1|TRBJ1-1|many|TRBV10-3
TGTGCCATCAGTGTCGACAGGGGTGACACTGAAGCTTTCTTT
CAISVDRGDTEAFF
>TRBD2|TRBJ2-3|many|TRBV5-1
TGCGCCAGCAGCTTGGGGGCTAGCGGAAGCACAGATACGCAGTATTTT
CASSLGASGSTDTQYF
>TRBD1|TRBJ2-5|NA|TRBV6-1
TGTGCCAGCAGTCCTCCTGACAGGGCTCGCGAGACCCAGTACTTC
CASSPPDRARETQYF
>TRBD2|TRBJ2-3|many|TRBV2
TGTGCCAGTCCCATAGCGGGAGAAGACACAGATACGCAGTATTTT
CASPIAGEDTDTQYF
>NA|TRBJ2-1|many|TRBV7-9
TGTGCCAGCAGCTCCCTGTCCCTTTCCTACAATGAGCAGTTCTTC
CASSSLSLSYNEQFF
>TRBD1|TRBJ1-2|NA|TRBV4-2
TGTGCCAGCAGCGGAGGACAGGGCTATGGCTACACCTTC
CASSGGQGYGYTF
>TRBD2|TRBJ2-5|few|TRBV10-2
TGCGCCATCCGAGTGGGAGCGGGAAAGGGGGAGACCCAGTACTTC
CAIRVGAGKGETQYF
>NA|TRBJ2-5|few|TRBV18
TGTGCCAGCTCACCAGGTAGCGGACTAAACCAAGAGACCCAGTACTTC
CASSPGSGLNQETQYF
>NA|TRBJ2-3|NA|TRBV30
TGTGCCTGGAGCCAGTCGTCTGGGCAGTATTTT
CAWSQSSGQYF
>TRBD1|TRBJ2-7|many|TRBV29-1
TGCAGCGTTGGAGGGACAGGTAGCTCCTACGAGCAGTACTTC
CSVGGTGSSYEQYF
>NA|TRBJ2-1|many|TRBV12-3/TRBV12-4
TGTGCCAGCAGCCCTTTGGGATCTGGGGGTGAGCAGTTCTTC
CASSPLGSGGEQFF
>NA|TRBJ1-5|many|TRBV20-1
TGCAGTGCTAGGCCGCAGGGAGATCAGCCCCAGCATTTT
CSARPQGDQPQHF
>NA|TRBJ1-1|many|TRBV5-1
TGCGCCAGCAGCATACAACGGGCTATGAACACTGAAGCTTTCTTT
CASSIQRAMNTEAFF
>TRBD2|TRBJ2-7|NA|TRBV27
TGTGCCAGCAGTTTATTTTCTAGCGGGGAGGTAACGTACGAGCAGTACTTC
CASSLFSSGEVTYEQYF
>NA|TRBJ2-1|many|TRBV6-5
TGTGCCAGCAGTTACACGGGGAATATGGCCAATGAGCAGTTCTTC
CASSYTGNMANEQFF
>NA|TRBJ1-5|NA|TRBV7-9
TGTGCCAGCAGCTTCACCGTTGGGCCCCAGCATTTT
CASSFTVGPQHF
>NA|TRBJ1-2|NA|TRBV19
TGTGCCAGTAGTATTTTCCAGAGCAGCTATGGCTACACCTTC
CASSIFQSSYGYTF
>NA|TRBJ2-5|many|TRBV19
TGTGCCAGTAGCTCGCAGCGGAAGGAGACCCAGTACTTC
CASSSQRKETQYF